These 17 T cell receptor beta chains were all obtained from the same sample, sequenced in a study of CD8 T cells in ankylosing spondylitis. TCRdb fed the 5' RACE reads into MiXCR, producing one record per CDR3 protein. The sample consists of under 250,000 distinct CDR3 sequences, roughly 8% of them appearing once. Source material: blood, either unsorted or a sorted T cell fraction (not recorded which). These receptor sequences come from a female donor with ankylosing spondylitis or in good health (not recorded which).

This clonotype appeared many times. The rearrangement uses TRBV29-1 and TRBJ1-5; no reliable D call. The germline CDR1 and CDR2 sequences are SQVTM and ANQGSEA. V was trimmed by 4 bases and J by 4 bases, leaving 8 bases between them. The CDR3 spans 12 residues. CDR3 sequence (DNA): TGCAGCGTTGGTTCGGGAAATCAGCCCCAGCATTTT. This translates into CSVGSGNQPQHF.

This clonotype was seen many times. The rearrangement joins TRBV19 to TRBJ1-1; 7 nucleotides align to TRBD1. Trimming took 5 bases from V and 4 from J; bases not matched to a gene: 13. The CDR3 length is 16 residues. CDR1 and CDR2 (germline): LNHDA, SQIVND (reference sequence). The CDR3 loop is CASSSTHIGTATEAFF. The CDR3 bases are TGTGCCAGTAGTTCCACTCACATTGGGACAGCCACTGAAGCTTTCTTT.

As concerns this clonotype: This may come from a read error, since a much larger clone is one base off. The chain recombines TRBV5-1 with TRBJ2-2; D is unclear. CDR3 length equals 12 residues. The V end lost 7 bases, the J end lost 7 bases, and 11 bases lay between the germline ends. Germline V gene lookup returns CDR1 SGHRS and CDR2 YFSETQ. The CDR3, as DNA: TGCGCCAGCTCGCACTACGTCGGGGAGCTGTTTTTT. It encodes CASSHYVGELFF.

There are a few counts of this clonotype. The chain couples TRBV30 to TRBJ2-3; the D gene could be TRBD1 or TRBD2 (5 bases each). Trimming removed 3 bases from V and 4 bases from J, with 17 bases in between. The CDR3 contains 15 residues. CDR1 and CDR2 from the germline V gene are GTSNPN and SVGIG (reference sequence). The CDR3: CAWRNEGQISDTQYF. DNA for the CDR3: TGTGCCTGGAGGAATGAGGGGCAGATTTCAGATACGCAGTATTTT. The full variable domain, its missing parts supplied by reference TRBV30 and TRBJ2-3, is SQTIHQWPATLVQPVGSPLSLECTVEGTSNPNLYWYRQAAGRGLQLLFYSVGIGQISSEVPQNLSASRPQDRQFILSSKKLLLSDSGFYLCAWRNEGQISDTQYFGPGTRLTVL.

This chain connects TRBV15 to TRBJ2-7, with D unclear. CDR3 length: 14 residues. CDR1 and CDR2 (germline): LNHNV, YYDKDF (reference sequence). Trimming stripped 4 bases from V and 0 bases from J, with 10 bases between. In DNA form, the CDR3 reads TGTGCCACCAGCATGGACCAGAGCTCCTACGAGCAGTACTTC. Encoded protein: CATSMDQSSYEQYF. The full variable domain, its missing parts supplied by reference TRBV15 and TRBJ2-7, is DAMVIQNPRYQVTQFGKPVTLSCSQTLNHNVMYWYQQKSSQAPKLLFHYYDKDFNNEADTPDNFQSRRPNTSFCFLDIRSPGLGDTAMYLCATSMDQSSYEQYFGPGTRLTVT.

This clonotype showed up many times. The chain recombines TRBV20-1 with TRBJ2-3; the D gene is possibly TRBD2 (5 bases). The CDR3 is 16 amino acids. Germline loops: CDR1 DFQATT, CDR2 SNEGSKA (reference sequence). The ends were cut back, 3 bases at V and 3 bases at J, with 19 bases in the middle. The CDR3 coding sequence is TGCAGTGCTAGGGACGAAAGGGCGGGTGTTACAGATACGCAGTATTTT. As protein: CSARDERAGVTDTQYF.

This rearrangement joins TRBV7-2 to TRBJ1-2; D gene ambiguous. This CDR3 region has 15 residues. V was shortened by 6 bases and J by 6 bases, with 20 bases between the two germline ends. Germline CDR1 and CDR2: SGHTA and FQGNSA. CDR3 protein: CASSLNFGLNNGYTF. CDR3 coding DNA: TGTGCCAGCAGTTTAAACTTTGGACTAAACAATGGCTACACCTTC.

This clonotype was found many times. The V and J genes are TRBV5-1 and TRBJ2-1; 7 bases align to TRBD1. The CDR3 has 16 amino acids. J gave up 3 bases and V 3 bases, and 9 bases lay outside the gene matches. The germline V gene encodes CDR1 SGHRS and CDR2 YFSETQ. The CDR3: CASSSLGGLSYNEQFF. The CDR3 nucleotides are TGCGCCAGCAGCTCACTAGGGGGCCTCAGCTACAATGAGCAGTTCTTC.

This clonotype was detected many times. The chain uses TRBV30 and TRBJ1-2, with D unresolved. This CDR3 region has 12 residues. In germline, CDR1 is GTSNPN, CDR2 SVGIG (reference sequence). The V and J ends lost 4 bases and 4 bases respectively, with 10 bases between them. CDR3 protein: CAWIRAGYGYTF. In DNA form, the CDR3 reads TGTGCCTGGATCCGGGCAGGCTATGGCTACACCTTC.

The chain is built from TRBV6-2 or TRBV6-3 and TRBJ1-5, with a possible D match to TRBD1 (6 bases). V was clipped by 7 bases and J by 2 bases, with 24 bases between them. Germline-derived CDR1 and CDR2 are MNHEY and SVGEGT. CDR3 length: 18 amino acids. CDR3 amino acids: CASNERTDLRFGNQPQHF. The CDR3 nucleotides read TGTGCCAGCAACGAGAGGACAGACCTTCGCTTCGGCAATCAGCCCCAGCATTTT.

The sample holds a few counts of this clonotype. The chain links TRBV27 to TRBJ2-2, with 9 bases lining up with TRBD1. The CDR3 totals 16 residues. Trimming at V came to 8 bases and at J to 4 bases, leaving 11 bases not matched to a gene. Germline V gene lookup returns CDR1 MNHEY and CDR2 SMNVEV (reference sequence). CDR3 sequence: CASAPTGGVSTGELFF. In nucleotides, the CDR3 is TGTGCCAGCGCACCGACAGGGGGGGTGTCCACCGGGGAGCTGTTTTTT.

In its sample, this clonotype was seen a few times. The genes are TRBV15 and TRBJ2-1; a weak D match, TRBD2 (5 bases). There are 11 residues in the CDR3. V was pared by 5 bases and J by 11 bases, with 10 bases between. The germline CDR1 and CDR2 sequences are LNHNV and YYDKDF (reference sequence). In DNA, the CDR3 is TGTGCCACCAGCTCCCGGACTCAGCAGTTCTTC. Translation gives CATSSRTQQFF.

This clonotype was seen many times. The rearrangement joins TRBV3-1 to TRBJ2-1; no definite D call. The germline gives CDR1 LGHDT, CDR2 YNNKEL (reference sequence). V shed 1 base and J shed 3 bases, with 10 bases lying between them. There are 15 residues in the CDR3. CDR3 nucleotide sequence: TGTGCCAGCAGCCAAGGAAGAACTTACTACAATGAGCAGTTCTTC. This gives the protein CASSQGRTYYNEQFF.

The table lists this clonotype with a few counts. The chain couples TRBV20-1 to TRBJ2-7; D gene uncertain. The CDR3 sequence is 13 residues long. V shed 3 bases and J shed 0 bases, with 9 bases lying between them. CDR1 is DFQATT, CDR2 SNEGSKA, per germline (reference sequence). The CDR3 nucleotides are TGCAGTGCTAGCGACTCAAGCTCCTACGAGCAGTACTTC. The encoded protein is CSASDSSSYEQYF.

CDR3 DNA: TGCAGTGCTAGGAGTATGAGCGGGGGCTACGAGCAGTACTTC. As protein: CSARSMSGGYEQYF. V usage is TRBV20-1 and J usage is TRBJ2-7; 8 bases line up with TRBD2. The J segment lost 3 bases and the V segment lost 3 bases, leaving 7 bases of the junction unmatched. This CDR3 region has 14 residues. Per germline, CDR1 DFQATT and CDR2 SNEGSKA (reference sequence).

This clonotype was observed at least ten times. This chain connects TRBV5-1 to TRBJ1-1; the D is unclear. This CDR3 is 14 amino acids long. Germline V lookup: CDR1 SGHRS, CDR2 YFSETQ. The V end was cut by 0 bases, the J end by 5 bases, with 11 bases between. The CDR3, as DNA: TGCGCCAGCAGCTTGGGAGGGATGGGAACTGAAGCTTTCTTT. It yields the protein CASSLGGMGTEAFF.

V and J are TRBV9 and TRBJ2-2, with D maybe TRBD2 (5 bases). V was shortened by 5 bases and J by 3 bases, with 20 bases between the two germline ends. This CDR3 comprises 17 residues. The germline V gene encodes CDR1 SGDLS and CDR2 YYNGEE. CDR3 nucleotides: TGTGCCAGCAGTAGAGGGAACGCCCGTCGTGACACCGGGGAGCTGTTTTTT. This encodes CASSRGNARRDTGELFF.